The next 17 T cell receptor beta chains were all read from a single sample in a study of T-cell memory formation after mild COVID-19. TCRdb re-analysed the 5' RACE reads in MiXCR, keeping a single row per CDR3 protein. The sample shows fewer than 50,000 distinct CDR3 sequences, around 7.3% of them seen only once. The sequencing sample was made of PBMCs or a T cell subset sorted from them (not recorded which). The source of these receptors is a man younger than 35 who had mild COVID-19 (a few samples of this study predate the infection). Cell type and time point are not known.

Only a few counts were recorded for this clonotype. This chain joins TRBV15 and TRBJ2-2; unclear D gene. This CDR3 region has 15 residues. Germline assignment: CDR1 LNHNV and CDR2 YYDKDF (reference sequence). V shed 1 base and J shed 5 bases, with 11 bases lying between them. CDR3 in amino acids: CATSRGWTATGELFF. Here the CDR3 DNA reads TGTGCCACCAGCAGAGGGTGGACGGCGACCGGGGAGCTGTTTTTT.

This CDR3 is CASSLLVGLVEAFF. The CDR3 nucleotides are TGTGCCAGCAGCTTACTCGTGGGACTTGTTGAAGCTTTCTTT. This sequence joins TRBV7-2 and TRBJ1-1; weak D call: TRBD1 (5 bases). In germline, CDR1 is SGHTA, CDR2 FQGNSA. The CDR3 runs 14 residues. V lost 2 bases to trimming and J lost 7 bases, with 14 bases between them. Drawing the rest from reference TRBV7-2 and TRBJ1-1, the complete variable domain is GAGVSQSPSNKVTEKGKDVELRCDPISGHTALYWYRQSLGQGLEFLIYFQGNSAPDKSGLPSDRFSAERTGGSVSTLTIQRTQQEDSAVYLCASSLLVGLVEAFFGQGTRLTVV.

This clonotype was seen ten or more times. Written as DNA, the CDR3 is TGTGCCAGCAGCCTTATGACAGGGGGCGATTCACCCCTCCACTTT. It encodes CASSLMTGGDSPLHF. The V gene is TRBV5-5, the J gene TRBJ1-6; TRBD1 agrees at 10 bases. CDR3 length equals 15 residues. Germline V gives CDR1 SGHKS, CDR2 YYEKEE (reference sequence). The V gene end was trimmed by 4 bases and the J gene end by 8 bases; junction bases not matched to a gene: 6.

This clonotype appeared a few times. The V gene is TRBV14, the J gene TRBJ1-1; 11 bases map to TRBD1. There are 14 residues in the CDR3. The ends lost 4 bases at V and 6 bases at J; junction bases unmatched: 4. Germline CDR1 reads SGHDN; CDR2 reads FVKESK. The CDR3 reads CASSRDRGWAEAFF. CDR3 DNA sequence: TGTGCCAGCAGCCGGGACAGGGGGTGGGCTGAAGCTTTCTTT.

This clonotype was picked up many times. This chain uses TRBV6-2 or TRBV6-3 with TRBJ1-1; D possibly corresponds to TRBD1 (5 bases). This CDR3 spans 14 amino acids. Per germline, CDR1 MNHEY and CDR2 SVGEGT. The V end was cut by 2 bases, the J end by 6 bases, with 13 bases between. CDR3 sequence (DNA): TGTGCCAGCAGTTACCAGGGAGGTGTCGCTGAAGCTTTCTTT. Translation: CASSYQGGVAEAFF.

This clonotype appeared a few times. This sequence joins TRBV28 and TRBJ2-5, with a tentative D call TRBD2 (5 bases). This CDR3 contains 14 residues. The V end was cut by 4 bases, the J end by 4 bases, with 13 bases between. Germline CDR1 reads MDHEN; CDR2 reads SYDVKM. Written as DNA, the CDR3 is TGTGCCAGCAGTTCGGCGGCCCTAGCAGAGACCCAGTACTTC. Protein: CASSSAALAETQYF.

The gene calls are TRBV20-1 and TRBJ2-1, with 11 bases aligning to TRBD2. Germline V gene data show CDR1 as DFQATT and CDR2 as SNEGSKA (reference sequence). This CDR3 has 15 residues. J gave up 6 bases and V 4 bases, and 8 bases lay outside the gene matches. The CDR3, as DNA: TGCAGTGCTAATAGCGGGGGGGCCGAGGGCAATGAGCAGTTCTTC. This translates into CSANSGGAEGNEQFF.

This clonotype has just a few counts. The chain recombines TRBV12-3 or TRBV12-4 with TRBJ2-5; D not resolved. Deletions cut 3 bases from V and 5 bases from J, with 10 bases between. The CDR3 sequence is 13 residues long. As DNA, the CDR3 is TGTGCCAGCAGTTTTGGTAGAAGGGAGACCCAGTACTTC. This translates into CASSFGRRETQYF.

Ten or more counts support this clonotype. CDR3 protein: CASSSLARTDTQYF. CDR3 sequence (DNA): TGTGCCAGCAGCTCACTAGCGAGGACAGATACGCAGTATTTT. The chain has TRBV7-6 and TRBJ2-3; 7 positions match TRBD2. CDR3 size: 14 residues. V gave up 4 bases and J gave up 3 bases; unmatched junction bases: 4. From germline, CDR1 is SGHVS and CDR2 FNYEAQ.

Many counts were recorded for this clonotype. The chain's CDR3 is CASSQDSRVVGDTQYF. CDR3 nucleotide sequence: TGCGCCAGCAGCCAAGATTCAAGGGTGGTTGGGGATACGCAGTATTTT. V usage is TRBV4-3 and J usage is TRBJ2-3; no firm D call. Germline V gives CDR1 LGHNA, CDR2 YSLEER. The germline V and J ends were trimmed by 0 bases and 6 bases, with 16 bases remaining between them. This CDR3 comprises 16 residues.

In this sample, this clonotype turned up a few times. V is TRBV5-1 and J is TRBJ2-3, with 7 nucleotides matching TRBD2. V shed 2 bases, J shed 6 bases, and the junction held 3 bases outside the gene matches. CDR3 length: 13 amino acids. Germline V CDR1 and CDR2: SGHRS, YFSETQ. CDR3: CASSFSGGDTQYF. The CDR3 DNA sequence: TGCGCCAGCAGCTTCTCCGGGGGGGATACGCAGTATTTT.

This clonotype occurred many times. The chain is built from TRBV4-3 and TRBJ2-1, with 8 bases that match TRBD2. Unmatched junction bases numbered 10, after V lost 4 bases and J lost 8 bases. Looked up from germline, CDR1 is LGHNA and CDR2 is YSLEER. The CDR3 has 15 residues. In DNA, the CDR3 is TGCGCCAGCAGCCTCTCGGGGCGGGGGGAATATGAGCAGTTCTTC. Its protein product is CASSLSGRGEYEQFF.

This clonotype was counted a few times. This chain connects TRBV5-6 to TRBJ2-2; tentatively, D is TRBD1 or TRBD2 (5 bases each). The CDR3 length is 16 residues. CDR1 SGHDT and CDR2 YYEEEE come from the germline V gene. V was shortened by 3 bases and J by 4 bases, with 16 bases between the two germline ends. CDR3 in DNA: TGTGCCAGCAGCTCTTTACTGTCGGGGACCACCGGGGAGCTGTTTTTT. The encoded protein is CASSSLLSGTTGELFF.

This clonotype showed up just a few times. V gene TRBV27 combines with J gene TRBJ2-2; TRBD1 matches at 11 bases. In germline, CDR1 is MNHEY, CDR2 SMNVEV (reference sequence). The junction had 3 bases not matched to a gene; V was cut back by 2 bases and J by 7 bases. CDR3 length equals 15 residues. The CDR3 nucleotides read TGTGCCAGCAGTTTAGGACAGGGGGCGTACGGGGAGCTGTTTTTT. It codes for CASSLGQGAYGELFF.

This clonotype was observed many times. The chain joins TRBV5-1 to TRBJ2-5; TRBD1 might be the D (6 bases). Germline V gene data show CDR1 as SGHRS and CDR2 as YFSETQ. Trimming removed 1 base from V and 1 base from J, with 14 bases in between. CDR3 length: 16 residues. DNA for the CDR3: TGCGCCAGCAGCTTGATGGTTGGGGGCACCCAAGAGACCCAGTACTTC. Amino acid sequence: CASSLMVGGTQETQYF. The variable domain in full, with the rest retrieved from reference TRBV5-1 and TRBJ2-5, is KAGVTQTPRYLIKTRGQQVTLSCSPISGHRSVSWYQQTPGQGLQFLFEYFSETQRNKGNFPGRFSGRQFSNSRSEMNVSTLELGDSALYLCASSLMVGGTQETQYFGPGTRLLVL.

This chain links TRBV5-1 with TRBJ2-3; D ambiguous. This CDR3 has 16 amino acids. V shed 4 bases and J shed 1 base, with 16 bases lying between them. The germline CDR1 and CDR2 sequences are SGHRS and YFSETQ. CDR3 protein: CASSPLGVTGTDTQYF. The CDR3 bases are TGCGCCAGCAGCCCTCTGGGTGTCACTGGCACAGATACGCAGTATTTT.

The chain combines TRBV6-5 with TRBJ1-4, with D unresolved. Germline CDR1 reads MNHEY; CDR2 reads SVGAGI. V lost 6 bases and J lost 3, with 11 bases in between. This CDR3 is 14 amino acids long. DNA of the CDR3: TGTGCCAGCAGCCGGACCGTCTCTAATGAAAAACTGTTTTTT. As protein: CASSRTVSNEKLFF.